This T cell receptor (beta chain) was identified during a study of blood T cell repertoires in COVID-19. Study-wide context: Samples of COVID-19 (acute and convalescent) were obtained from the United States, Italy and Spain. PBMCs, B-cell-depleted T cells, or T cells were the source of the cDNA or gDNA that made up the material.

CDR3 length equals 16 residues. The V gene's germline CDR1 is SNHLY and CDR2 FYNNEI. V lost 5 bases and J 3 bases, leaving 17 bases between the germline ends. Authors' methods: From reference gene primer amplification, estimates of nucleated cell counts were derived. The data were produced by immunoSEQ multiplex PCR, yet TCRdb's version contains in-frame clones alone and is incomplete. Clone size and the V and J calls come from that table; the DNA yielded D and trimming. The table records some 250,000 clones, about 80% of them present only once. The receptor was derived from an elderly woman with acute or convalescent COVID-19. This sequence joins TRBV2 and TRBJ1-5; maybe TRBD1 (6 bases). The sample consisted of peripheral blood. The CDR3 reads CASSRIRTDLNQPQHF. The CDR3 DNA reads as TGTGCCAGCAGTCGAATCCGGACAGATCTCAATCAGCCCCAGCATTTT.